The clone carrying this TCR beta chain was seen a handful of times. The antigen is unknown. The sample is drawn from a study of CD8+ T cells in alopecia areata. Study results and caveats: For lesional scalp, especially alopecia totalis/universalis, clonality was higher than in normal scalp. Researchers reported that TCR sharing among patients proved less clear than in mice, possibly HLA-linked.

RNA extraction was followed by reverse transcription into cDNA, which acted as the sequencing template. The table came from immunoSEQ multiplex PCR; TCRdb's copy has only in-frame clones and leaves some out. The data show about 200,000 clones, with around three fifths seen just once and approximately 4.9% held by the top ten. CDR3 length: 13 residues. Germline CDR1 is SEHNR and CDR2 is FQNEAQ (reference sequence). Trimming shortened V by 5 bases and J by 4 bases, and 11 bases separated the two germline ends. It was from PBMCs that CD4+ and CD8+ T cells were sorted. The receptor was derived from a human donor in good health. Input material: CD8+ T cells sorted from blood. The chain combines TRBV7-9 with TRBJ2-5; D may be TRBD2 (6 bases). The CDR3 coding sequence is TGTGCCAGCAGCCCCGGAGGGTTAGAGACCCAGTACTTC. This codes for CASSPGGLETQYF.